The 11 T cell receptor beta chains in this list originate from one sample, sequenced in a study of cytomegalovirus exposure and HLA in healthy donors. The PCR had 60 Vbeta and 13 Jbeta primers. Sequencing was performed with immunoSEQ multiplex PCR; in TCRdb, only in-frame clones are kept and a portion is missing. The table includes about 190,000 clones, 80% to 90% detected once. Sample: PBMCs. The receptors shown here come from a woman under 40 in good health and CMV-seronegative.

V and J are TRBV27 and TRBJ1-1; D gene ambiguous. The CDR3 has 14 amino acids. Between the trimmed V and J ends, which lost 1 base and 1 base, there was a span of 7 bases. The germline CDR1 and CDR2 sequences are MNHEY and SMNVEV (reference sequence). Written as DNA, the CDR3 is TGTGCCAGCAGTTTATTAGGCGGGAACACTGAAGCTTTCTTT. Its translation: CASSLLGGNTEAFF.

This clone has more than one count but fewer than ten. The V and J genes are TRBV7-4 and TRBJ2-7; the D gene is possibly TRBD1 (6 bases). Germline-derived CDR1 and CDR2 are SGHVT and SQSDAQ. Between the trimmed V and J ends, which lost 4 bases and 5 bases, there was a span of 15 bases. The CDR3 covers 14 residues. CDR3 sequence reads: CASSSAKQGHEQYF. DNA of the CDR3: TGTGCCAGCAGCTCGGCAAAACAGGGACACGAGCAGTACTTC.

Turning to this clone: Additional DNA sequences in this sample encode the identical CDR3. This chain links TRBV2 with TRBJ2-5; 8 nucleotides agree with TRBD2. The CDR3 runs 13 residues. J gave up 5 bases and V 4 bases, and 3 bases lay outside the gene matches. Germline-derived CDR1 and CDR2 are SNHLY and FYNNEI. CDR3 residues: CASSGLARETQYF. The CDR3 nucleotides read TGTGCCAGCAGTGGACTAGCGCGGGAGACCCAGTACTTC.

The rearrangement links TRBV5-1 to TRBJ2-1; D may be TRBD2 (5 bases). The CDR3 has 15 amino acids. The germline V gene encodes CDR1 SGHRS and CDR2 YFSETQ. V shed 4 bases and J shed 4 bases, with 15 bases lying between them. DNA for the CDR3: TGCGCCAGCAGCCCCGGGAATTCCCCTTACAATGAGCAGTTCTTC. This encodes CASSPGNSPYNEQFF.

V is TRBV11-2 and J is TRBJ2-5; D is possibly TRBD2 (6 bases). CDR1 is SGHAT, CDR2 FQNNGV, per germline. This CDR3 has 16 amino acids. The ends were cut back, 1 base at V and 1 base at J, with 13 bases in the middle. CDR3: CASSLVGGEFQETQYF. The CDR3 DNA sequence: TGTGCCAGCAGCTTAGTTGGAGGGGAATTCCAAGAGACCCAGTACTTC.

This chain connects TRBV5-1 to TRBJ2-5; 7 nucleotides align to TRBD2. The CDR3 spans 15 residues. V lost 1 base, J lost 1 base, and 4 bases stayed unmatched. Germline V gene lookup returns CDR1 SGHRS and CDR2 YFSETQ. As DNA, the CDR3 is TGCGCCAGCAGCTTGTCCGGGGGGTCCCAAGAGACCCAGTACTTC. Encoded protein: CASSLSGGSQETQYF.

The J gene is TRBJ1-2, the V gene TRBV2, with D maybe TRBD1 (5 bases). The CDR3 is 13 residues long. V dropped 7 bases and J dropped 4 bases, with 13 bases sitting between them. CDR1 and CDR2 from the germline V gene are SNHLY and FYNNEI. The CDR3 DNA sequence: TGTGCCAGCACCTTGACAGATTTCTATGGCTACACCTTC. As protein: CASTLTDFYGYTF.

The chain links TRBV19 to TRBJ2-1; D might be TRBD2 (5 bases). Germline lookup yields CDR1 LNHDA and CDR2 SQIVND (reference sequence). The germline V and J ends were trimmed by 3 bases and 5 bases, with 17 bases remaining between them. This CDR3 spans 16 amino acids. The CDR3 DNA follows: TGTGCCAGTAGTATCAGGCCAGCGGCTACTCACAATGAGCAGTTCTTC. Translation gives CASSIRPAATHNEQFF. The entire variable domain, with the rest obtained from reference TRBV19 and TRBJ2-1, is as follows: DGGITQSPKYLFRKEGQNVTLSCEQNLNHDAMYWYRQDPGQGLRLIYYSQIVNDFQKGDIAEGYSVSREKKESFPLTVTSAQKNPTAFYLCASSIRPAATHNEQFFGPGTRLTVL.

V is TRBV29-1 and J is TRBJ2-5; a weak D match, TRBD2 (7 bases). The CDR3 spans 12 residues. Per the germline V gene, CDR1 is SQVTM and CDR2 is ANQGSEA. The V gene lost 7 bases and the J gene lost 3 bases, with 12 bases spanning the gap. CDR3 protein: CSARGAEETQYF. In nucleotides, the CDR3 is TGCAGCGCCCGGGGGGCTGAAGAGACCCAGTACTTC.

The V and J genes are TRBV5-1 and TRBJ1-1; 10 bases match TRBD1. J was trimmed by 0 bases and V by 4 bases; bases with no gene match: 9. The CDR3 length is 17 residues. From germline, CDR1 is SGHRS and CDR2 YFSETQ. CDR3 nucleotides: TGCGCCAGCAGCGGGGGGACAGGGGCGAATATGAACACTGAAGCTTTCTTT. It codes for CASSGGTGANMNTEAFF.

The chain has TRBV6-6 and TRBJ2-2; TRBD2 matches at 10 bases. CDR3 length: 15 residues. The germline V gene encodes CDR1 MNHNY and CDR2 SVGAGI (reference sequence). Trimming at V came to 2 bases and at J to 3 bases, leaving 0 bases not matched to a gene. The CDR3 region has the DNA TGTGCCAGCAGTTACGGGACTAGCGACACCGGGGAGCTGTTTTTT. Amino acids: CASSYGTSDTGELFF.